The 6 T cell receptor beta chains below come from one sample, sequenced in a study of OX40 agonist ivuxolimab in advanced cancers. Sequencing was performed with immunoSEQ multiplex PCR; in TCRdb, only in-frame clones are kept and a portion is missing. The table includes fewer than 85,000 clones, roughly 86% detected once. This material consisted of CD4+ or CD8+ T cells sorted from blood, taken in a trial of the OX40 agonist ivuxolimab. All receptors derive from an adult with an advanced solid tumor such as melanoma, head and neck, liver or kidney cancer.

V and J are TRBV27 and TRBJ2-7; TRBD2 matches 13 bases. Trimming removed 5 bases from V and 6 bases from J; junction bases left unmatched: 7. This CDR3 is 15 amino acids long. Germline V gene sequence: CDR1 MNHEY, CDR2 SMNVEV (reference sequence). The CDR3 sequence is CASSADRTSGSEQYF. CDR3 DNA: TGTGCCAGCAGTGCGGATCGGACTAGCGGGAGCGAGCAGTACTTC.

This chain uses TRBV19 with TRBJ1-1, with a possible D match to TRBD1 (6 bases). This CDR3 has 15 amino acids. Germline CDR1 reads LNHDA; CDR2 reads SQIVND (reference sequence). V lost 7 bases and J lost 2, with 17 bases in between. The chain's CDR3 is CASNPTDSLNTEAFF. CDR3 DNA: TGTGCCAGTAATCCTACGGACAGCTTAAACACTGAAGCTTTCTTT.

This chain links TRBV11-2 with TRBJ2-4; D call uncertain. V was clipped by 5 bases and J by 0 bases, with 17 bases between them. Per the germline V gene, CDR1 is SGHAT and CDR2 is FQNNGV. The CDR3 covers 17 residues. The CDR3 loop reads CASSPSVEALAKNIQYF. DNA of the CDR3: TGTGCCAGCAGCCCAAGCGTAGAAGCCCTAGCCAAAAACATTCAGTACTTC.

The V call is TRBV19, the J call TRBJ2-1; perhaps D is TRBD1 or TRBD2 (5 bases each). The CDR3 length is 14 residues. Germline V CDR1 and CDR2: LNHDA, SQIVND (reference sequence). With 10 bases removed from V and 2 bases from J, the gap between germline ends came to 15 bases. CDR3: CATSGTLTYNEQFF. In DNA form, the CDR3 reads TGTGCCACTTCCGGGACGTTAACCTACAATGAGCAGTTCTTC.

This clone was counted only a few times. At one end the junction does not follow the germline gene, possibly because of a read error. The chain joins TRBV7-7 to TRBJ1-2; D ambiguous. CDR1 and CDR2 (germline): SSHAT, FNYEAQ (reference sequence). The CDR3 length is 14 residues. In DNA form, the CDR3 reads TGTGCTAGCAGCTCAGGCAAGCATAACTATGGCTACACCTTC. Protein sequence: CASSSGKHNYGYTF. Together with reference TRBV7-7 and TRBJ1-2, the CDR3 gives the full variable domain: GAGVSQSPRYKVTKRGQDVTLRCDPISSHATLYWYQQALGQGPEFLTYFNYEAQPDKSGLPSDRFSAERPEGSISTLTIQRTEQRDSAMYRCASSSGKHNYGYTFGSGTRLTVV.

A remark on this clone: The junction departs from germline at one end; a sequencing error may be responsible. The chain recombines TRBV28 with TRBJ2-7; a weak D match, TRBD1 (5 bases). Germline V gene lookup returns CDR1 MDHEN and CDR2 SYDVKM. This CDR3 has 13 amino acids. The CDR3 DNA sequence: TGTGCCAGCAGTTTTATTGCGACTGGACACTCAGACTTC. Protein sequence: CASSFIATGHSDF. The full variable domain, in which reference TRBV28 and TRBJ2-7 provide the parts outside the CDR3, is DVKVTQSSRYLVKRTGEKVFLECVQDMDHENMFWYRQDPGLGLRLIYFSYDVKMKEKGDIPEGYSVSREKKERFSLILESASTNQTSMYLCASSFIATGHSDFGPGTRLTVT.